Following are 30 T cell receptor beta chains from one sample sequenced in a study of follicular helper T cells after annual influenza vaccination. The data were produced by immunoSEQ multiplex PCR, yet TCRdb's version contains in-frame clones alone and is incomplete. Here the sample spans 10,000 or so clones, approximately 82% being singletons. Time point of the sample: 2014-2015 season, 7 days after vaccination. Sequencing used CXCR5- memory CD4+ T cells sorted from blood, obtained 7 days after influenza vaccination. The source is an adult who received the influenza vaccine.

This chain uses TRBV5-1 with TRBJ2-1; 8 nucleotides line up with TRBD1. This CDR3 spans 15 amino acids. CDR1 SGHRS and CDR2 YFSETQ come from the germline V gene. V gave up 0 bases and J gave up 5 bases; unmatched junction bases: 4. This chain's CDR3 is CASSLGDRGHNEQFF. CDR3 in DNA: TGCGCCAGCAGCTTGGGAGACAGGGGTCACAATGAGCAGTTCTTC.

The V gene is TRBV27, the J gene TRBJ2-4; 13 positions agree with TRBD2. After removal of 7 bases from V and 1 base from J, the junction contained 10 bases not matched to a gene. CDR1 and CDR2 from the germline V gene are MNHEY and SMNVEV (reference sequence). The CDR3 totals 18 residues. The CDR3 loop reads CASNPTSGRQSAKNIQYF. CDR3 DNA: TGTGCCAGCAACCCGACTAGCGGGAGGCAGTCGGCCAAAAACATTCAGTACTTC.

The V gene is TRBV15, the J gene TRBJ1-4, with no clear D. CDR3 length: 15 residues. V lost 0 bases, J lost 8 bases, and 13 bases lay in between. CDR1 and CDR2 from the germline V gene are LNHNV and YYDKDF (reference sequence). The CDR3 reads CATSREARAGEKLFF. The CDR3 region has the DNA TGTGCCACCAGCAGAGAGGCTAGGGCCGGGGAAAAACTGTTTTTT. Combining the CDR3 with reference TRBV15 and TRBJ1-4 gives the whole variable domain DAMVIQNPRYQVTQFGKPVTLSCSQTLNHNVMYWYQQKSSQAPKLLFHYYDKDFNNEADTPDNFQSRRPNTSFCFLDIRSPGLGDTAMYLCATSREARAGEKLFFGSGTQLSVL.

This rearrangement joins TRBV28 to TRBJ2-5; tentative D call: TRBD2 (6 bases). CDR3 length: 15 residues. In germline, CDR1 is MDHEN, CDR2 SYDVKM. The ends were cut back, 3 bases at V and 2 bases at J, with 13 bases in the middle. The CDR3 sequence: CASSFWDWGQETQYF. The DNA for the CDR3 is TGTGCCAGCAGTTTTTGGGACTGGGGACAAGAGACCCAGTACTTC.

The V gene is TRBV28, the J gene TRBJ1-5; D perhaps matches TRBD1 (6 bases). Germline CDR1 MDHEN, CDR2 SYDVKM. The CDR3 is 16 residues long. Trimming removed 3 bases at V and 7 bases at J, with 19 bases between. The CDR3 region has the DNA TGTGCCAGCAGTTTCACAGGGTTGCTATCTAGGCAGCCCCAGCATTTT. This encodes CASSFTGLLSRQPQHF. The variable domain in full, with the rest retrieved from reference TRBV28 and TRBJ1-5, is DVKVTQSSRYLVKRTGEKVFLECVQDMDHENMFWYRQDPGLGLRLIYFSYDVKMKEKGDIPEGYSVSREKKERFSLILESASTNQTSMYLCASSFTGLLSRQPQHFGDGTRLSIL.

The CDR3 spells CASTPSGSLDEQYF. CDR3 DNA: TGTGCCAGTACTCCCAGCGGGAGTCTCGACGAGCAGTACTTC. The chain recombines TRBV19 with TRBJ2-7, with 8 bases matching TRBD2. Per the germline V gene, CDR1 is LNHDA and CDR2 is SQIVND (reference sequence). The CDR3 covers 14 residues. With 7 bases clipped from V and 5 bases from J, the junction kept 10 bases outside the gene matches. The whole variable domain, remainder taken from reference TRBV19 and TRBJ2-7, is DGGITQSPKYLFRKEGQNVTLSCEQNLNHDAMYWYRQDPGQGLRLIYYSQIVNDFQKGDIAEGYSVSREKKESFPLTVTSAQKNPTAFYLCASTPSGSLDEQYFGPGTRLTVT.

This chain links TRBV18 with TRBJ2-3; D may correspond to TRBD1 or TRBD2 (6 bases each). V gave up 0 bases and J gave up 2 bases, with 9 bases separating them. There are 15 residues in the CDR3. Germline V gene sequence: CDR1 KGHSH, CDR2 LQKENI. The CDR3 region is CASSPPGGHTDTQYF. As DNA, the CDR3 is TGTGCCAGCTCACCACCAGGGGGGCACACAGATACGCAGTATTTT.

The table lists this clone with a few counts. The junction departs from the called germline gene at one end, perhaps through a read error. This chain joins TRBV2 and TRBJ2-1; TRBD2 aligns across 15 bases. The CDR3 runs to 14 residues. Germline values: CDR1 SNHLY, CDR2 FYNNEI. The CDR3: CASSPGLAGGMSIF. DNA of the CDR3: TGTGCCAGCAGTCCAGGACTAGCGGGGGGGATGTCGATCTTC. Combining the CDR3 with reference TRBV2 and TRBJ2-1 gives the whole variable domain EPEVTQTPSHQVTQMGQEVILRCVPISNHLYFYWYRQILGQKVEFLVSFYNNEISEKSEIFDDQFSVERPDGSNFTLKIRSTKLEDSAMYFCASSPGLAGGMSIFGPGTRLTVL.

The J gene is TRBJ2-1, the V gene TRBV9; TRBD2 agrees at 9 bases. The trim removed 4 bases at V and 7 bases at J, leaving 15 bases unmatched. This CDR3 spans 17 amino acids. In germline, CDR1 is SGDLS, CDR2 YYNGEE. The CDR3 is CASSIDPPSGRRNEQFF. The CDR3 DNA reads TGTGCCAGCAGCATTGACCCCCCCAGCGGGAGGAGAAATGAGCAGTTCTTC.

The chain recombines TRBV5-6 with TRBJ2-7; D uncertain. Germline V gene data show CDR1 as SGHDT and CDR2 as YYEEEE. The CDR3 runs to 14 residues. V was pared by 0 bases and J by 2 bases, with 9 bases between. CDR3 protein: CASSLDTTAYEQYF. CDR3 nucleotide sequence: TGTGCCAGCAGCTTGGACACAACGGCCTACGAGCAGTACTTC.

In this sample, this clone turned up a few times. The chain combines TRBV28 with TRBJ2-7, with 8 bases that match TRBD2. CDR1 MDHEN and CDR2 SYDVKM come from the germline V gene. The J segment lost 5 bases and the V segment lost 6 bases, leaving 12 bases of the junction unmatched. The CDR3 contains 15 residues. Here the CDR3 DNA reads TGTGCCAGCAGCACTCCTGGCGGGGGGCAACACGAGCAGTACTTC. As protein: CASSTPGGGQHEQYF.

The chain recombines TRBV6-6 with TRBJ2-3; 10 bases match TRBD2. Germline CDR1 MNHNY, CDR2 SVGAGI (reference sequence). There are 16 residues in the CDR3. V shed 5 bases and J 5 bases; nucleotides not matched to a gene: 10. The DNA of the CDR3 is TGTGCCAGCAGTGGGCGCGGTGAGCGGGGGGGAGATACGCAGTATTTT. It translates to CASSGRGERGGDTQYF.

The rearrangement joins TRBV18 to TRBJ2-1, with D maybe TRBD1 (6 bases). This CDR3 is built from 16 residues. V lost 3 bases and J 5 bases, leaving 17 bases between the germline ends. Germline lookup yields CDR1 KGHSH and CDR2 LQKENI. The CDR3 bases are TGTGCCAGCTCACCTACCGACAGGCGGAATAACAATGAGCAGTTCTTC. Protein: CASSPTDRRNNNEQFF.

This chain connects TRBV2 to TRBJ2-7; 10 nucleotides align to TRBD1. The CDR3 consists of 15 residues. Per the germline V gene, CDR1 is SNHLY and CDR2 is FYNNEI. The ends lost 6 bases at V and 2 bases at J; junction bases unmatched: 7. The CDR3, as DNA: TGTGCCAGCAGGGAGGACAGGGGGAGGGCCTACGAGCAGTACTTC. It codes for CASREDRGRAYEQYF.

The chain links TRBV28 to TRBJ1-2; D is unresolved. V was shortened by 4 bases and J by 8 bases, with 14 bases between the two germline ends. The CDR3 has 13 residues. Germline CDR1 is MDHEN and CDR2 is SYDVKM. CDR3 in DNA: TGTGCCAGCAGTTCGGCTTCTCTTGAAGGCTACACCTTC. Protein product: CASSSASLEGYTF.

The chain combines TRBV6-4 with TRBJ2-1; 8 bases fit TRBD2. Germline CDR1 is MRHNA and CDR2 is SNTAGT. The CDR3 consists of 15 residues. The V and J ends lost 2 bases and 8 bases, in that order; junction bases with no gene match: 8. The CDR3 reads CASSDGSGSRYEQFF. The CDR3 region has the DNA TGTGCCAGCAGTGACGGGAGCGGGAGTCGTTATGAGCAGTTCTTC.

This clone was seen only once. The V gene is TRBV6-5, the J gene TRBJ2-5, with a tentative D call TRBD2 (6 bases). V shed 4 bases and J shed 4 bases, with 13 bases lying between them. Looked up from germline, CDR1 is MNHEY and CDR2 is SVGAGI. This CDR3 has 14 residues. The CDR3 loop reads CASSSQTRSETQYF. CDR3 nucleotide sequence: TGTGCCAGCAGTTCCCAGACTAGATCAGAGACCCAGTACTTC.

The chain has TRBV6-5 and TRBJ1-2; D uncertain. The V and J ends lost 0 bases and 5 bases respectively, with 10 bases between them. In germline, CDR1 is MNHEY, CDR2 SVGAGI. The CDR3 is made up of 14 amino acids. The CDR3 region is CASSYSRVGYGYTF. Here the CDR3 DNA reads TGTGCCAGCAGTTACTCTCGGGTGGGGTATGGCTACACCTTC.

This clone appeared a single time. This rearrangement joins TRBV7-8 to TRBJ2-3; TRBD2 matches 9 bases. Germline V CDR1 and CDR2: SGHVS, FQNEAQ. The CDR3 has 15 amino acids. V lost 4 bases to trimming and J lost 4 bases; unmatched junction nucleotides: 6. The CDR3 is CASSSTGLAPDTQYF. CDR3 bases: TGTGCCAGCAGCTCCACGGGACTAGCTCCAGATACGCAGTATTTT.

The J gene is TRBJ2-2, the V gene TRBV2; D not certain. The CDR3 is 14 amino acids. Trimming took off 6 bases at V and 6 bases at J, with 14 bases between the two ends. Germline values: CDR1 SNHLY, CDR2 FYNNEI. CDR3 residues: CASSTGPRSGELFF. CDR3 DNA sequence: TGTGCCAGCAGCACCGGGCCCCGCTCCGGGGAGCTGTTTTTT.

The chain recombines TRBV10-3 with TRBJ1-1; no reliable D call. The CDR3 has 15 amino acids. The germline CDR1 and CDR2 sequences are ENHRY and SYGVKD. The V end was cut by 6 bases, the J end by 4 bases, with 18 bases between. Written as DNA, the CDR3 is TGTGCCATCAGCGCGCCCGGGTCGGTGGGCACTGAAGCTTTCTTT. Protein: CAISAPGSVGTEAFF.

The genes are TRBV5-1 and TRBJ2-5; D call uncertain. The germline V gene has CDR1 SGHRS and CDR2 YFSETQ. This CDR3 comprises 12 residues. Trimming stripped 0 bases from V and 2 bases from J, with 2 bases between. The chain's CDR3 is CASSLVQETQYF. The CDR3 bases are TGCGCCAGCAGCTTGGTTCAAGAGACCCAGTACTTC.

The chain recombines TRBV5-6 with TRBJ2-7, with D unclear. V gave up 2 bases and J gave up 2 bases, with 8 bases separating them. The CDR3 is 13 amino acids. Germline loops: CDR1 SGHDT, CDR2 YYEEEE. CDR3 coding DNA: TGTGCCAGCAGCTTAAGTTCCCCCTACGAGCAGTACTTC. It yields the protein CASSLSSPYEQYF. Full variable domain (remainder filled in from reference TRBV5-6 and TRBJ2-7): DAGVTQSPTHLIKTRGQQVTLRCSPKSGHDTVSWYQQALGQGPQFIFQYYEEEERQRGNFPDRFSGHQFPNYSSELNVNALLLGDSALYLCASSLSSPYEQYFGPGTRLTVT.

The chain joins TRBV4-2 to TRBJ2-7; D is possibly TRBD1 (5 bases). Germline CDR1 is LGHNA and CDR2 is YNFKEQ. CDR3 length: 15 residues. Between the trimmed V and J ends, which lost 0 bases and 5 bases, there was a span of 14 bases. This CDR3 is CASSQDSRAGDEQYF. Here the CDR3 DNA reads TGTGCCAGCAGCCAAGATTCCAGGGCAGGAGACGAGCAGTACTTC.

V gene TRBV19 combines with J gene TRBJ1-5; TRBD1 matches 8 bases. CDR1 and CDR2 (germline): LNHDA, SQIVND (reference sequence). Unmatched junction bases numbered 7, after V lost 7 bases and J lost 2 bases. This CDR3 has 15 residues. CDR3 protein: CASTSGQGRNQPQHF. The CDR3 nucleotides read TGTGCCAGTACCTCCGGACAGGGACGCAATCAGCCCCAGCATTTT.

The chain employs TRBV6-1 and TRBJ1-1; TRBD1 matches at 8 bases. Trimming cost V 2 bases and J 5 bases; bases outside gene matches: 10. The germline gives CDR1 MNHNS, CDR2 SASEGT. The CDR3 runs 16 residues. The CDR3 protein is CASSEKGRGRETEAFF. The CDR3 region has the DNA TGTGCCAGCAGTGAAAAGGGCAGGGGGCGCGAAACTGAAGCTTTCTTT.

J is TRBJ2-3 and V is TRBV4-1; TRBD2 aligns across 11 bases. The length of the CDR3 is 17 residues. V lost 1 base, J lost 8 bases, and 11 bases stayed unmatched. Germline assignment: CDR1 MGHRA and CDR2 YSYEKL. The CDR3 DNA follows: TGCGCCAGCAGCCAAGTGGCACTAGCGGGGGCCGGGGCTACGCAGTATTTT. Its protein product is CASSQVALAGAGATQYF.

This clone was counted a single time. The CDR3: CASSSREGIQETQYF. In DNA form, the CDR3 reads TGTGCCAGCAGTTCCCGAGAGGGGATTCAAGAGACCCAGTACTTC. J is TRBJ2-5 and V is TRBV28; D possibly uses TRBD1 or TRBD2 (5 bases each). The CDR3 spans 15 residues. V shed 4 bases and J shed 2 bases, with 14 bases lying between them. Germline-derived CDR1 and CDR2 are MDHEN and SYDVKM.

The gene calls are TRBV7-9 and TRBJ2-2; TRBD2 matches 8 bases. The V gene's germline CDR1 is SEHNR and CDR2 FQNEAQ (reference sequence). V shed 3 bases and J 1 base; nucleotides not matched to a gene: 4. This CDR3 is built from 16 residues. This CDR3 is CASSFRLAGNTGELFF. CDR3 nucleotide sequence: TGTGCCAGCAGCTTTCGGCTAGCGGGGAACACCGGGGAGCTGTTTTTT.

The CDR3 DNA reads TGTGCCAGCAGCTTGGGGACTAGCGGGGAGACCCAGTACTTC. It specifies CASSLGTSGETQYF. The chain links TRBV5-4 to TRBJ2-5; 11 bases match TRBD2. There are 14 residues in the CDR3. V lost 0 bases, J lost 5 bases, and 0 bases stayed unmatched. Germline assignment: CDR1 SGHNT and CDR2 YYREEE (reference sequence).